This T cell receptor (beta chain) was sequenced during a study of T cell responses to AZD1222 COVID-19 vaccine. Data came from immunoSEQ multiplex PCR; TCRdb stores just in-frame clones and leaves some out. The sample yields 120,000 to 150,000 clones, roughly 88% seen once. V was cut by 6 bases and J by 3 bases, with 11 bases left in between. The CDR3 spans 13 residues. CDR1 and CDR2 (germline): MNHEY, SVGAGI. Broader study findings: AZD1222 recipients seropositive at baseline numbered only six or seven. Spike-specific TCR breadth and depth both grew after two AZD1222 doses. All repertoire sampling was performed exclusively after the peak T cell response. Spike-wide vaccine-associated CD4 TCRs dominated at 160-218 and 743-854.

A word on this clone: Antigen specificity is unknown.

The sequence was collected from an adult who received the AZD1222 COVID-19 vaccine. The sample here was peripheral blood, taken 28 days after the second AZD1222 dose. V gene TRBV6-5 combines with J gene TRBJ1-2; D is unclear. CDR3 in amino acids: CASSPDGHYGYTF. The CDR3 DNA sequence: TGTGCCAGCAGCCCGGACGGACACTATGGCTACACCTTC.